The 22 T cell receptor beta chains reported below all come from one sample, sequenced in a study of persistence of HIV-infected CD4 T cells. The libraries were made with immunoSEQ version 4 in survey mode. Clones were read by immunoSEQ multiplex PCR, and TCRdb kept only the in-frame ones, dropping some. The sample shows about 43,000 clones, more than 80% of them seen only once. Anti-CD3/anti-CD28 beads served as a nonspecific positive control stimulus. Responding CD4+ T cells were sorted by upregulation of both CD40 ligand and CD69. Antigens of these TCRs are unknown. Sequencing used CD4+ T cells sorted from PBMCs after approximately 20-hour stimulation, obtained from a patient who received antiretroviral therapy. The receptor set was obtained from an adult man with HIV who was CMV-seropositive.

Of note for this clone: This specimen includes other DNA sequences encoding the same CDR3. The chain links TRBV24-1 to TRBJ1-2; perhaps TRBD1 as D (5 bases). CDR1 and CDR2 from the germline V gene are KGHDR and SFDVKD. The V and J ends lost 3 bases and 4 bases respectively, with 8 bases between them. The CDR3 has 13 amino acids. DNA of the CDR3: TGTGCCACCAGTGATAGGGGTGGCTATGGCTACACCTTC. Encoded protein: CATSDRGGYGYTF.

This chain connects TRBV18 to TRBJ1-3, with D possibly matching TRBD1 (5 bases). V lost 1 base and J lost 4, with 11 bases in between. Per the germline V gene, CDR1 is KGHSH and CDR2 is LQKENI. The CDR3 spans 15 residues. The CDR3 DNA is TGTGCCAGCTCACCACAGGGACGATCGGGAAACACCATATATTTT. It encodes CASSPQGRSGNTIYF.

This CDR3 reads CASSSRDRGNTEAFF. DNA of the CDR3: TGTGCCAGCAGCTCCAGGGACAGGGGGAACACTGAAGCTTTCTTT. The V and J genes are TRBV7-8 and TRBJ1-1; TRBD1 agrees at 10 bases. Germline V lookup: CDR1 SGHVS, CDR2 FQNEAQ. There are 15 residues in the CDR3. The J segment lost 1 base and the V segment lost 4 bases, leaving 3 bases of the junction unmatched.

J is TRBJ2-5 and V is TRBV2, with a tentative D call TRBD2 (6 bases). There are 16 residues in the CDR3. CDR1 is SNHLY, CDR2 FYNNEI, per germline. The V end lost 6 bases, the J end lost 5 bases, and 22 bases lay between the germline ends. CDR3 nucleotide sequence: TGTGCCAGCAGCCACCGAAGGGAAGGGGCGGGGGAGACCCAGTACTTC. It is translated as CASSHRREGAGETQYF.

The CDR3 is CASSMYEGAKSPLHF. As DNA, the CDR3 is TGTGCCAGTAGTATGTATGAGGGGGCGAAATCACCCCTCCACTTT. The chain combines TRBV19 with TRBJ1-6; 7 bases fit TRBD1. The CDR3 is 15 amino acids. V shed 3 bases, J shed 10 bases, and the junction held 9 bases outside the gene matches. The germline V gene has CDR1 LNHDA and CDR2 SQIVND (reference sequence).

The chain combines TRBV20-1 with TRBJ1-1, with unresolved D. The V end lost 5 bases, the J end lost 7 bases, and 11 bases lay between the germline ends. Germline values: CDR1 DFQATT, CDR2 SNEGSKA (reference sequence). The CDR3 length is 11 residues. DNA of the CDR3: TGCAGTGCTCCCCGCCACCGTGAAGCTTTCTTT. Amino acid sequence: CSAPRHREAFF.

This chain links TRBV5-1 with TRBJ2-7; 9 bases map to TRBD1. The ends lost 7 bases at V and 6 bases at J; junction bases unmatched: 8. Germline CDR1 SGHRS, CDR2 YFSETQ. The CDR3 is 13 residues long. CDR3 nucleotides: TGCGCCAGCGGATTGGACAGGGGAGGCGAGCAGTACTTC. This translates into CASGLDRGGEQYF.

This clone turned up a few times. The chain links TRBV29-1 to TRBJ1-5; unclear D gene. The CDR3 extends over 14 amino acids. The V end was cut by 6 bases, the J end by 3 bases, with 15 bases between. CDR1 and CDR2 (germline): SQVTM, ANQGSEA. CDR3 nucleotides: TGCAGCGTCCGGGAACCCGGCTTCAATCAGCCCCAGCATTTT. Residues: CSVREPGFNQPQHF.

The chain carries TRBV18 and TRBJ2-3; a weak D match, TRBD1 (5 bases). V lost 4 bases and J lost 6, with 20 bases in between. There are 16 residues in the CDR3. Per the germline V gene, CDR1 is KGHSH and CDR2 is LQKENI. The CDR3 is CASSRQTAAAGDTQYF. The CDR3 DNA follows: TGTGCCAGCTCACGGCAAACGGCGGCAGCAGGGGATACGCAGTATTTT.

This clone was detected a few times. CDR3 in DNA: TGTGCCAGCAGCTCGGCCGGGGACTATGGCTACACCTTC. This encodes CASSSAGDYGYTF. J is TRBJ1-2 and V is TRBV5-5, with D unresolved. The CDR3 consists of 13 residues. The V and J ends lost 3 bases and 3 bases respectively, with 9 bases between them. The germline V gene encodes CDR1 SGHKS and CDR2 YYEKEE (reference sequence). The full variable domain, in which reference TRBV5-5 and TRBJ1-2 provide the parts outside the CDR3, is DAGVTQSPTHLIKTRGQQVTLRCSPISGHKSVSWYQQVLGQGPQFIFQYYEKEERGRGNFPDRFSARQFPNYSSELNVNALLLGDSALYLCASSSAGDYGYTFGSGTRLTVV.

The rearrangement joins TRBV19 to TRBJ1-4; D is perhaps TRBD1 (5 bases). V was clipped by 3 bases and J by 4 bases, with 9 bases between them. The germline V gene encodes CDR1 LNHDA and CDR2 SQIVND (reference sequence). The CDR3 covers 14 residues. Written as DNA, the CDR3 is TGTGCCAGTAGTATCTGGGGGATTAATGAAAAACTGTTTTTT. Its translation is CASSIWGINEKLFF.

This chain uses TRBV5-1 with TRBJ1-1; the match to TRBD1 covers 8 bases. Trimming cost V 4 bases and J 5 bases; bases outside gene matches: 10. CDR3 length equals 15 residues. Germline-derived CDR1 and CDR2 are SGHRS and YFSETQ. The CDR3 region is CASSGQTGVRTEAFF. CDR3 bases: TGCGCCAGCAGCGGGCAGACAGGGGTAAGGACTGAAGCTTTCTTT.

This chain uses TRBV7-2 with TRBJ2-7; 9 nucleotides agree with TRBD1. V lost 3 bases to trimming and J lost 7 bases; unmatched junction nucleotides: 10. In germline, CDR1 is SGHTA, CDR2 FQGNSA. The CDR3 is 15 residues long. The CDR3 DNA sequence: TGTGCCAGCAGCTTGGGGGACAGGGAAGTTGGAGAGCAGTACTTC. It yields the protein CASSLGDREVGEQYF. Combining the CDR3 with reference TRBV7-2 and TRBJ2-7 gives the whole variable domain GAGVSQSPSNKVTEKGKDVELRCDPISGHTALYWYRQSLGQGLEFLIYFQGNSAPDKSGLPSDRFSAERTGGSVSTLTIQRTQQEDSAVYLCASSLGDREVGEQYFGPGTRLTVT.

The CDR3 is CASRDSLSSGNTIYF. CDR3 in DNA: TGTGCCAGCAGGGACTCTTTAAGCTCTGGAAACACCATATATTTT. This chain uses TRBV25-1 with TRBJ1-3; no definite D call. Trimming took 6 bases from V and 0 from J, leaving 12 bases between them. This CDR3 comprises 15 residues. CDR1 and CDR2 (germline): MGHDK, SYGVNS.

In this sample, this clone turned up once. The CDR3: CASGSGTDHGNTIYF. CDR3 coding DNA: TGTGCCAGTGGGAGCGGGACCGACCATGGAAACACCATATATTTT. This sequence joins TRBV6-6 and TRBJ1-3; possible D gene TRBD1, 5 bases. CDR1 is MNHNY and CDR2 is SVGAGI in the germline V gene (reference sequence). This CDR3 contains 15 residues. Trimming left V 9 bases short and J 3 bases short, with 18 bases between.

The V gene is TRBV5-5, the J gene TRBJ1-4, with TRBD1 matching 10 bases. This CDR3 is built from 15 residues. CDR1 and CDR2 from the germline V gene are SGHKS and YYEKEE (reference sequence). The J segment lost 8 bases and the V segment lost 0 bases, leaving 4 bases of the junction unmatched. CDR3 protein: CASSLDRTGGEKLFF. The DNA of the CDR3 is TGTGCCAGCAGCTTGGACAGGACAGGGGGGGAAAAACTGTTTTTT.

The chain is built from TRBV4-1 and TRBJ2-2; a possible D gene is TRBD2 (5 bases). Germline values: CDR1 MGHRA, CDR2 YSYEKL. This CDR3 is 18 amino acids long. Trimming took 0 bases from V and 0 from J, leaving 14 bases between them. The CDR3 region is CASSQEPRSGANTGELFF. The CDR3 nucleotides are TGCGCCAGCAGCCAAGAGCCCAGGTCCGGGGCGAACACCGGGGAGCTGTTTTTT.

The rearrangement links TRBV7-2 to TRBJ1-6, with a tentative D call TRBD1 (5 bases). CDR3 length: 14 residues. The germline CDR1 and CDR2 sequences are SGHTA and FQGNSA. V was shortened by 4 bases and J by 6 bases, with 10 bases between the two germline ends. The CDR3 sequence: CASSSTGPNSPLHF. As DNA, the CDR3 is TGTGCCAGCAGCTCCACAGGTCCTAATTCACCCCTCCACTTT.

V and J are TRBV28 and TRBJ1-1; TRBD1 matches at 7 bases. The germline V gene has CDR1 MDHEN and CDR2 SYDVKM. Germline trimming cut 4 bases from V and 8 bases from J; bases unmatched to any gene: 10. The CDR3 loop spans 14 amino acids. This CDR3 is CASSSADRVGEAFF. CDR3 nucleotides: TGTGCCAGCAGTTCCGCCGACAGGGTAGGAGAAGCTTTCTTT.

V usage is TRBV3-1 (or the pseudogene TRBV3-2) and J usage is TRBJ2-2; TRBD1 aligns across 12 bases. The CDR3 contains 16 residues. The V gene's germline CDR1 is LGHDT and CDR2 YNNKEL (reference sequence). Trimming cost V 3 bases and J 5 bases; bases outside gene matches: 4. Here the CDR3 DNA reads TGTGCCAGCAGCCAGGGGGACAGGGGGCGGACCGGGGAGCTGTTTTTT. Translation gives CASSQGDRGRTGELFF.

J is TRBJ2-2 and V is TRBV6-1; D not resolved. Germline values: CDR1 MNHNS, CDR2 SASEGT. Trimming took off 3 bases at V and 4 bases at J, with 6 bases between the two ends. This CDR3 region has 13 residues. The CDR3: CASSDASTGELFF. CDR3 nucleotides: TGTGCCAGCAGTGACGCAAGCACCGGGGAGCTGTTTTTT.

The chain has TRBV7-2 and TRBJ1-6; D is undetermined. CDR3 length: 14 residues. The germline V gene encodes CDR1 SGHTA and CDR2 FQGNSA. V lost 5 bases to trimming and J lost 5 bases, with 10 bases between them. CDR3 sequence: CASSPGRNNSPLHF. DNA for the CDR3: TGTGCCAGCAGCCCCGGGAGGAATAATTCACCCCTCCACTTT.